The present T cell receptor beta chain was sequenced within a study of blood T cell repertoires in COVID-19 (dated by TCRdb to 2018 to 2021). General notes on the study: Samples from collaborators originated in the United States, Italy and Spain and spanned both the acute and convalescent phases of COVID-19. HLA class I and class II types, where available, came from metadata supplied by the sample provider rather than from assay-based typing. The material from the prospective study consisted of cDNA or gDNA derived from T cells, B-cell-depleted T cells, or PBMCs. Deeply sampled blood TCRbeta repertoires from subjects exposed to, actively infected with, or recovered from COVID-19 were included in the dataset. The sample metadata nearly always contained a de-identified subject ID, COVID-19 status, age in years and sex. The samples were drawn from the first 160 participants of the ongoing ImmuneRACE study and from under 1,500 subjects provided by 6 global collaborators. The repertoires were released in a freely available public database meant as a resource for research on the immune response to SARS-CoV-2. The full study reports these points: How much clinical and demographic metadata was included differed by source and by participant, and the metadata was provided uncurated.

TCRbeta CDR3 regions were amplified from genomic DNA by means of the immunoSEQ Assay, a bias-controlled multiplex PCR. Per the authors' processing: The number of nucleated cells in each sample was estimated by amplification of reference gene primers within the assay. Sequence reads were collapsed and filtered to measure the absolute abundance of every unique TCRbeta CDR3 rearrangement. For each sample, productive Simpson clonality was calculated by taking the square root of Simpson's diversity index across productive rearrangements. TCRdb retrieved this table from immuneACCESS and kept in-frame rearrangements only. Not all clones are present; in checked studies, unresolved V genes account for under half, and no reason is known for the remainder. V and J calls and clone size are copied from that table; D and trimming were computed from the DNA. The sample table records 40,000 to 50,000 clones; 79% of these occur just once. About 25% of the sample rests with the top ten.

Collaborating institutions collected whole blood in K2EDTA tubes following their own protocols. For TCRbeta analysis, collaborators shipped samples in one of three forms: frozen whole blood, isolated PBMCs, or DNA extracted from either of those sample types. About this clone: What antigen it recognizes has not been identified. Within one base of it there is no much larger clone, and no base qualities were kept.

The receptor comes from a man aged 65-85 years with acute or convalescent COVID-19. The specimen sequenced was peripheral blood.

The CDR3 protein is CASAPRGAYSGNTIYF. The DNA sequence is as follows: TGTGCCAGCGCTCCCAGGGGGGCCTACTCTGGAAACACCATATATTTT. The chain joins TRBV9 to TRBJ1-3; 7 central nucleotides agree with TRBD1. From the cysteine up to the phenylalanine, the CDR3 has a length of 16 residues. Only the CDR3 part of the read is kept: 48 bases, read in frame from the first base. Trimming takes 7 bases off V and 0 bases off J; junction bases not matched to a gene: 10. Looking up the germline V gene yields CDR1 SGDLS and CDR2 YYNGEE.